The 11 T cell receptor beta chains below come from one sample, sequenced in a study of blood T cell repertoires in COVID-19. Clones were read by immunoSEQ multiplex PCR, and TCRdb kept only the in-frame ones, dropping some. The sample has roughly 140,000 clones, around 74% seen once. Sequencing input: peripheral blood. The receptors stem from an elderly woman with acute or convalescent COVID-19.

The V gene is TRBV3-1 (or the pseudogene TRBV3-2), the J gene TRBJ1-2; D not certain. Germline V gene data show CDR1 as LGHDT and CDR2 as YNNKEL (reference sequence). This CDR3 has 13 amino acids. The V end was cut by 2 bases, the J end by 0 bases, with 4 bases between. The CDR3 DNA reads TGTGCCAGCAGCCAACAGACTAACTATGGCTACACCTTC. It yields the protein CASSQQTNYGYTF.

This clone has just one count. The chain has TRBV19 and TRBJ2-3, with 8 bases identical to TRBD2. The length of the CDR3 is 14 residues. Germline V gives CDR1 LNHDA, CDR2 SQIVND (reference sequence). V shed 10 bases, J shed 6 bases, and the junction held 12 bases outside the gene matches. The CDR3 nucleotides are TGTGCCACGAGGGAAGGACTAGCCGCGGATACGCAGTATTTT. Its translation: CATREGLAADTQYF.

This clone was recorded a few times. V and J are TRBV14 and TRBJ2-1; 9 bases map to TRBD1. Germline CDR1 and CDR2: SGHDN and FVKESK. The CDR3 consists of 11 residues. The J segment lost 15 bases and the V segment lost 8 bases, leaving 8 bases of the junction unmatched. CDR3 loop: CASGNRGRAFF. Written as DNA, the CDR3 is TGTGCCAGCGGGAACAGGGGGCGAGCGTTCTTC.

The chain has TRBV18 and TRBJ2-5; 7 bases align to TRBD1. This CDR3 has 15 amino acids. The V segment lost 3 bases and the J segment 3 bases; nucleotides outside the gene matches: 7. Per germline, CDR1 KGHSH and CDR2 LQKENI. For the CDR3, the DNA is TGTGCCAGCTCACCTGACAGGGCTTCTGAAGAGACCCAGTACTTC. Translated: CASSPDRASEETQYF. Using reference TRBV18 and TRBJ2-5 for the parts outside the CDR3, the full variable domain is NAGVMQNPRHLVRRRGQEARLRCSPMKGHSHVYWYRQLPEEGLKFMVYLQKENIIDESGMPKERFSAEFPKEGPSILRIQQVVRGDSAAYFCASSPDRASEETQYFGPGTRLLVL.

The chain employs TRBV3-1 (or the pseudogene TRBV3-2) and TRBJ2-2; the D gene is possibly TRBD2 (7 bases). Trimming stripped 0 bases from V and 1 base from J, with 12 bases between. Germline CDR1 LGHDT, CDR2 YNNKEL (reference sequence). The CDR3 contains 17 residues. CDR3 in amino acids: CASSQDWGGRNTGELFF. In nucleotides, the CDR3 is TGTGCCAGCAGCCAAGACTGGGGGGGCCGGAACACCGGGGAGCTGTTTTTT.

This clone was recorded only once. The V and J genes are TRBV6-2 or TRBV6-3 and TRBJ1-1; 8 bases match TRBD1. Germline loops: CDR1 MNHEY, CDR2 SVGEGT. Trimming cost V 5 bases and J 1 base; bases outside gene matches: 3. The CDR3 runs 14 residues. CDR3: CASSLQGENTEAFF. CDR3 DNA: TGTGCCAGCAGTCTACAGGGGGAGAACACTGAAGCTTTCTTT.

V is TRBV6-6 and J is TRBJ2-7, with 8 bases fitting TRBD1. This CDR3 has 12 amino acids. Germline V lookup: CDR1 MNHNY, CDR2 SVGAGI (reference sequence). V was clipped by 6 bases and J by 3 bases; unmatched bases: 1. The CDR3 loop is CASRDRDYEQYF. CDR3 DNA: TGTGCCAGCAGGGACAGGGACTACGAGCAGTACTTC.

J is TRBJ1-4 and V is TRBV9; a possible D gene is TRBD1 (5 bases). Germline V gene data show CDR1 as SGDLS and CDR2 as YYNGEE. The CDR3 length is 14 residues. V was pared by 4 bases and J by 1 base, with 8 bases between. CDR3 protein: CASSQTVTNEKLFF. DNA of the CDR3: TGTGCCAGCAGCCAGACAGTAACTAATGAAAAACTGTTTTTT.

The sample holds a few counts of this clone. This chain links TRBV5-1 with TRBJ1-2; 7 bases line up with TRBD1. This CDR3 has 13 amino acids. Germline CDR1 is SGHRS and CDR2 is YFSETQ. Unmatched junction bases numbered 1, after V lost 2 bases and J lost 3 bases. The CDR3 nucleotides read TGCGCCAGCAGCTTAACAGGGGACTATGGCTACACCTTC. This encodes CASSLTGDYGYTF.

The CDR3 DNA sequence: TGTGCCAGCAGCTTTACCGGGACTGGGAGGGGCGATACGCAGTATTTT. Translation gives CASSFTGTGRGDTQYF. The chain recombines TRBV7-3 with TRBJ2-3; 7 bases line up with TRBD2. Trimming removed 3 bases from V and 6 bases from J; junction bases left unmatched: 12. Germline CDR1 SGHTA, CDR2 FQGTGA. The CDR3 is 16 amino acids.

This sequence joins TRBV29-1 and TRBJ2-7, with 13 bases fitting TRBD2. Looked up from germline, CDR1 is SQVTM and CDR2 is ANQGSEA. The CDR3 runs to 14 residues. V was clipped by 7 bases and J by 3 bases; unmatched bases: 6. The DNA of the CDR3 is TGCAGCGCTGGGACTAGCGGGATGGGCTACGAGCAGTACTTC. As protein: CSAGTSGMGYEQYF.